This TCR beta chain was recovered during a study of T cell changes during pregnancy in multiple sclerosis. The germline V gene encodes CDR1 LNHNV and CDR2 YYDKDF (reference sequence). The CDR3 has 13 amino acids. Trimming pared 1 base from V and 3 bases from J, leaving 6 bases between. This table comes from immunoSEQ multiplex PCR, and its TCRdb copy is limited to in-frame clones, with some not included. This sample has tens of thousands of clones, with 85% to 95% found just once. The sequencing used CD8+ T cells from peripheral blood mononuclear cells, collected in the third trimester of pregnancy. This rearrangement joins TRBV15 to TRBJ1-1; possible D gene TRBD1, 6 bases. The sequence came from a female donor with multiple sclerosis, enrolled in a pregnancy study. The CDR3 region has the DNA TGTGCCACCAGCAGAGCAGGGGACACTGAAGCTTTCTTT. Translation: CATSRAGDTEAFF.